The 6 T cell receptor beta chains below were found in one sample sequenced in a study of cytomegalovirus exposure and HLA in healthy donors. TCRdb's table, derived via immunoSEQ multiplex PCR, lists solely in-frame clones and lacks some. The table shows about 330,000 clones, with about nine tenths occurring only once. Material: PBMCs. All receptors derive from a woman aged 18-29 years in good health and CMV-seronegative.

The V and J genes are TRBV6-5 and TRBJ2-7; D not certain. Germline loops: CDR1 MNHEY, CDR2 SVGAGI. Trimming removed 0 bases at V and 2 bases at J, with 8 bases between. This CDR3 contains 14 residues. CDR3 DNA sequence: TGTGCCAGCAGTTACTCGAGCGCACCCTACGAGCAGTACTTC. Amino acids: CASSYSSAPYEQYF.

The chain carries TRBV4-1 and TRBJ2-7; D is possibly TRBD1 (6 bases). Germline loops: CDR1 MGHRA, CDR2 YSYEKL. This CDR3 is 15 amino acids long. V lost 1 base and J lost 5, with 15 bases in between. The CDR3 sequence: CASSQGHSGTNEQYF. For the CDR3, the DNA is TGCGCCAGCAGCCAAGGCCACTCCGGGACAAACGAGCAGTACTTC.

This chain connects TRBV9 to TRBJ2-4; D unresolved. CDR3 length: 12 residues. The germline gives CDR1 SGDLS, CDR2 YYNGEE. Trimming took 3 bases from V and 7 from J, leaving 8 bases between them. CDR3 bases: TGTGCCAGCAGCGGGGTGAGGAACATTCAGTACTTC. Residues: CASSGVRNIQYF. The variable domain in full, completed from reference TRBV9 and TRBJ2-4, reads DSGVTQTPKHLITATGQRVTLRCSPRSGDLSVYWYQQSLDQGLQFLIQYYNGEERAKGNILERFSAQQFPDLHSELNLSSLELGDSALYFCASSGVRNIQYFGAGTRLSVL.

The CDR3 DNA is TGTGCCAGCAGCTTGACAGGGGACTCTGAAGCTTTCTTT. Its translation: CASSLTGDSEAFF. The chain employs TRBV7-3 and TRBJ1-1, with TRBD1 identical over 8 bases. Germline-derived CDR1 and CDR2 are SGHTA and FQGTGA. The ends lost 3 bases at V and 6 bases at J; junction bases unmatched: 3. CDR3 length: 13 amino acids. Full variable domain (missing parts from reference TRBV7-3 and TRBJ1-1): GAGVSQTPSNKVTEKGKYVELRCDPISGHTALYWYRQSLGQGPEFLIYFQGTGAADDSGLPNDRFFAVRPEGSVSTLKIQRTERGDSAVYLCASSLTGDSEAFFGQGTRLTVV.

The chain recombines TRBV5-7 with TRBJ1-5, with 9 bases that match TRBD1. TRBV5-7 is filed as an ORF, its function uncertain. With 4 bases clipped from V and 5 bases from J, the junction kept 16 bases outside the gene matches. The CDR3 length is 18 residues. The CDR3 is CASSHYRGREVRYQPQHF. CDR3 nucleotide sequence: TGTGCCAGCAGCCATTACAGGGGGCGCGAGGTTCGTTATCAGCCCCAGCATTTT.

The chain employs TRBV7-2 and TRBJ2-5; the D gene is possibly TRBD2 (6 bases). Looked up from germline, CDR1 is SGHTA and CDR2 is FQGNSA. The germline V and J ends were trimmed by 4 bases and 10 bases, with 19 bases remaining between them. This CDR3 region has 14 residues. The CDR3 region is CASSSGTGFQGQYF. The CDR3 DNA reads TGTGCCAGCAGCTCGGGGACTGGTTTTCAGGGCCAGTACTTC. The complete variable domain, with remaining parts taken from reference TRBV7-2 and TRBJ2-5, reads GAGVSQSPSNKVTEKGKDVELRCDPISGHTALYWYRQSLGQGLEFLIYFQGNSAPDKSGLPSDRFSAERTGGSVSTLTIQRTQQEDSAVYLCASSSGTGFQGQYFGPGTRLLVL.